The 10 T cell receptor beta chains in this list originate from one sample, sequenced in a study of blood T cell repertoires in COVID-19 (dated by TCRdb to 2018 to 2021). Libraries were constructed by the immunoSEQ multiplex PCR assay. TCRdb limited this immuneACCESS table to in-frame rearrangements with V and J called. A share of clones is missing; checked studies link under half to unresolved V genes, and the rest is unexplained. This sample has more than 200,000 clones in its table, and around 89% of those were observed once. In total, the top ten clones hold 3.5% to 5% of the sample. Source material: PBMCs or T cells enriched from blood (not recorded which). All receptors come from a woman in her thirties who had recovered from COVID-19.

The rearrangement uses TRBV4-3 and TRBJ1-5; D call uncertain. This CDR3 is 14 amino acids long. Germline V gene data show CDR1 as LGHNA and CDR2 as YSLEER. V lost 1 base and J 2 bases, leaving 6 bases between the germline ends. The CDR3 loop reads CASSQAGGNQPQHF. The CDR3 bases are TGCGCCAGCAGCCAAGCAGGCGGCAATCAGCCCCAGCATTTT.

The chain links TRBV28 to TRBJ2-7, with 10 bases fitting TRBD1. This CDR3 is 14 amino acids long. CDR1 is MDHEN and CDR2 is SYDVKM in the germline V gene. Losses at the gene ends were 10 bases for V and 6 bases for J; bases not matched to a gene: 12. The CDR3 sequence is CATRERQGAGEQYF. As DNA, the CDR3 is TGTGCCACCAGGGAAAGACAGGGGGCAGGCGAGCAGTACTTC.

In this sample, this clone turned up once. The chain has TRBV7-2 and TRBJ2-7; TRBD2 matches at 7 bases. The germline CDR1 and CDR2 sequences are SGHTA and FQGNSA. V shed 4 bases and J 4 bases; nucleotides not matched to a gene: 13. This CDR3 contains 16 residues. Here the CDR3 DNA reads TGTGCCAGCAGCTCCCCCTTCCCGGGACTAACTTACGAGCAGTACTTC. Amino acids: CASSSPFPGLTYEQYF.

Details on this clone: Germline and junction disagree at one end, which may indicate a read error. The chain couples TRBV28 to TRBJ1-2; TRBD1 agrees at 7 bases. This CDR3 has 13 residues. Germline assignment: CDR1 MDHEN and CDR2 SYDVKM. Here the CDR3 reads CASSLLGGRIPLW. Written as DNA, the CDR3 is TGTGCCAGCAGTTTATTAGGGGGCCGGATTCCCCTTTGG.

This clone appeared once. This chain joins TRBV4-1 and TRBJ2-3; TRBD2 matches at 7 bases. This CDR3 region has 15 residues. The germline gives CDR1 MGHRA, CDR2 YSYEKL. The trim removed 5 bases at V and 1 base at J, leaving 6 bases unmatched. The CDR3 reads CASSSRGFGTDTQYF. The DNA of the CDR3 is TGCGCCAGCAGCTCGCGGGGGTTTGGCACAGATACGCAGTATTTT.

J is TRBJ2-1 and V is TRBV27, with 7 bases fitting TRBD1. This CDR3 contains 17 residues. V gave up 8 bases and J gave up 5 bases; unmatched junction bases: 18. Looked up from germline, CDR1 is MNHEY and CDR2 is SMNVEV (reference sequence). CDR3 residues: CASRLKYTGQLNNEQFF. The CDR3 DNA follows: TGTGCCAGCCGACTAAAGTACACGGGACAGCTTAACAATGAGCAGTTCTTC.

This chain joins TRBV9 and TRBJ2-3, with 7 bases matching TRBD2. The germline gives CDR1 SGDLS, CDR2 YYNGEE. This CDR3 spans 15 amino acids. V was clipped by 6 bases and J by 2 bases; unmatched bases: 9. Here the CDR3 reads CASTRAGSNTDTQYF. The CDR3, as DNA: TGTGCCAGCACCCGAGCGGGAAGTAACACAGATACGCAGTATTTT.

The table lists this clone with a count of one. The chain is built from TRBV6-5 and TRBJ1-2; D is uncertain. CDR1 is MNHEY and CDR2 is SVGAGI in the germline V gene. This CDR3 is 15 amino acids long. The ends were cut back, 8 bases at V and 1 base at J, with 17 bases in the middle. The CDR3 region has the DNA TGTGCCAGCCTTCGTGGTGGGCAGGATAACTATGGCTACACCTTC. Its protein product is CASLRGGQDNYGYTF.

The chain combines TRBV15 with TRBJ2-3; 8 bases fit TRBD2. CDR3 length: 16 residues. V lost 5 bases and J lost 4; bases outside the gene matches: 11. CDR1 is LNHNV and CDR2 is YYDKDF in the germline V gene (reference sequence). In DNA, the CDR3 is TGTGCCACCAGCGCCCCGGGACTAGAAGATGCAGATACGCAGTATTTT. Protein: CATSAPGLEDADTQYF. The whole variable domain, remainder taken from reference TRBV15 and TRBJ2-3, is DAMVIQNPRYQVTQFGKPVTLSCSQTLNHNVMYWYQQKSSQAPKLLFHYYDKDFNNEADTPDNFQSRRPNTSFCFLDIRSPGLGDTAMYLCATSAPGLEDADTQYFGPGTRLTVL.

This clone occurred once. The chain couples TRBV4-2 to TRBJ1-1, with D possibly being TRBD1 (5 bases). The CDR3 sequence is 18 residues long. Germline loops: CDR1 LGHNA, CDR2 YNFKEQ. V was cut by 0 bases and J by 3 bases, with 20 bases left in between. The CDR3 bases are TGTGCCAGCAGCCAAGATCAGGGTTGGATGGACGTGGACACTGAAGCTTTCTTT. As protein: CASSQDQGWMDVDTEAFF.